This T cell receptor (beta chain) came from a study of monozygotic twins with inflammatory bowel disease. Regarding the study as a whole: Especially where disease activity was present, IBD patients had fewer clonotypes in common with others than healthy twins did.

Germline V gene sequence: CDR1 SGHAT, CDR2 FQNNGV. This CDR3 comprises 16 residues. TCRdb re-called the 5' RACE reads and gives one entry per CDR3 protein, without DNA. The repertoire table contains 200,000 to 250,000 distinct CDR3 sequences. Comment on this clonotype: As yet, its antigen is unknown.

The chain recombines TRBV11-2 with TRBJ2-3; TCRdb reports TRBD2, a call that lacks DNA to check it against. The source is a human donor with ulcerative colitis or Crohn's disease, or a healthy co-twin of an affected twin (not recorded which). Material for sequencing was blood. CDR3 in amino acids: CASSLARLAGSDTQYF.